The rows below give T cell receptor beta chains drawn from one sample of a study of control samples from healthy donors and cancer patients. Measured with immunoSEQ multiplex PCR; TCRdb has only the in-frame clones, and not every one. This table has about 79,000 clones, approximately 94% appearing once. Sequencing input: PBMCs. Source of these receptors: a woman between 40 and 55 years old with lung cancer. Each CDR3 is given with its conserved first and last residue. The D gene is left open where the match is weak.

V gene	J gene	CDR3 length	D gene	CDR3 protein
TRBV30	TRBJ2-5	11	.	CAWSVGGTQYF
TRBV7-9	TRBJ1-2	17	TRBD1	CASSFDDRVKPNYGYTF
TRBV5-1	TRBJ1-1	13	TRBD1	CASSNPGGEMAFF
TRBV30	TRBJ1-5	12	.	CAWSVQYQPQHF
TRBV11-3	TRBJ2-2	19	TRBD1	CASSLDRQGDQLNTGELFF
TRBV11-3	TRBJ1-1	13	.	CASSLTMNTEAFF
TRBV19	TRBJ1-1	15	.	CASSIPGRMNTEAFF
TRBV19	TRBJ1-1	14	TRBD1	CASSRDRGLTEAFF
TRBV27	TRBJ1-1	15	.	CASSLFSYPYTEAFF
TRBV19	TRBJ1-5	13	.	CASYGRPNQPQHF
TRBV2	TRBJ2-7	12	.	CASRTYSYEQYF
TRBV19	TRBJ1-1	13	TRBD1	CASSFRTGGEAFF
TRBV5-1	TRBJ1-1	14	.	CASRPDGVNTEAFF
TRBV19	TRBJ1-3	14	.	CASRVFSSGNTIYF
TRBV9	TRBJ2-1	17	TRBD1	CASSVGQGDGSDNEQFF
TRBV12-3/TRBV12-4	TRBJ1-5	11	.	CASGSNQPQHF
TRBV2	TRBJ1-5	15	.	CASIRQDGGGQPQHF
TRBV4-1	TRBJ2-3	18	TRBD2	CASSRSGLAGGGTDTQYF
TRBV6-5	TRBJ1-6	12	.	CASSYRTSPLHF
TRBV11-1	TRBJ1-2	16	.	CASRDGGGRTSDGYTF
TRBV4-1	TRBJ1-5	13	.	CASSQENFQPQHF
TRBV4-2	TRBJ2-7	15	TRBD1	CASSQPGQGVAEQYF
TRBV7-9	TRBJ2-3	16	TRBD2	CASSSQRGGFTDTQYF